This T cell receptor beta chain was sequenced in a study of cytomegalovirus exposure and HLA in healthy donors. From germline, CDR1 is SGHRS and CDR2 YFSETQ. Trimming removed 4 bases at V and 6 bases at J, with 10 bases between. The CDR3 totals 13 residues. Study outcomes and limitations: A later analysis by the authors found several of the most significant clusters apparently linked to common viral pathogens. In terms of immune exposure information, only CMV serostatus was available.

About this clone: Its antigen is unidentified.

Vbeta (60) and Jbeta (13) primers were used in the PCR. The assay was immunoSEQ multiplex PCR, and TCRdb's table has in-frame clones only and misses some. The table records about 270,000 clones, 65% to 85% of them present only once. This sequence was found in a female donor in good health and CMV-seronegative. The chain employs TRBV5-1 and TRBJ2-2; TRBD2 might be the D (5 bases). Sequenced material: PBMCs. CDR3 protein: CASSQDGAGELFF. CDR3 in DNA: TGCGCCAGCAGCCAGGACGGGGCCGGGGAGCTGTTTTTT. Based on the CDR3 plus reference TRBV5-1 and TRBJ2-2, the full variable domain is KAGVTQTPRYLIKTRGQQVTLSCSPISGHRSVSWYQQTPGQGLQFLFEYFSETQRNKGNFPGRFSGRQFSNSRSEMNVSTLELGDSALYLCASSQDGAGELFFGEGSRLTVL.